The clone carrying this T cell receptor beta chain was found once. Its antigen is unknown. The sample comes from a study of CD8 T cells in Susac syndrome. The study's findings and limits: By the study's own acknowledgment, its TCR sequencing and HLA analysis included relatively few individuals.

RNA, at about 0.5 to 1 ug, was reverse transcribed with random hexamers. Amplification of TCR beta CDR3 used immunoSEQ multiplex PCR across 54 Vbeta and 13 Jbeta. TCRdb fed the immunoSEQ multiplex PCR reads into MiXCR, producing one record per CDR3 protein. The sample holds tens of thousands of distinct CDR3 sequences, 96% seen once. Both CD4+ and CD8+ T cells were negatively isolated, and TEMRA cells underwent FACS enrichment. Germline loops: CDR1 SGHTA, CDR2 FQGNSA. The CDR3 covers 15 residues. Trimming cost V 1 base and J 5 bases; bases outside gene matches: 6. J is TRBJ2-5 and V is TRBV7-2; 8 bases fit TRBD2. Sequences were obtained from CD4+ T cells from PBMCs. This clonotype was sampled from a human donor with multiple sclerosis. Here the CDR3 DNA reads TGTGCCAGCAGCTTAGACGGGGGGGTTCTGGAGACCCAGTACTTC. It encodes CASSLDGGVLETQYF.